These 23 T cell receptor beta chains came from one sample sequenced in a study of control samples from healthy donors and cancer patients. Clones were read by immunoSEQ multiplex PCR, and TCRdb kept only the in-frame ones, dropping some. The data show about 80,000 clones, 75% to 85% seen once. The specimen sequenced was PBMCs. These receptors all come from a man aged 55 to 70 with head and neck cancer.

The rearrangement joins TRBV15 to TRBJ1-1; perhaps TRBD1 as D (6 bases). The CDR3 has 15 residues. Trimming took 0 bases from V and 8 from J, leaving 16 bases between them. CDR1 is LNHNV, CDR2 YYDKDF, per germline (reference sequence). CDR3 sequence reads: CATSRDAQGIREAFF. CDR3 nucleotide sequence: TGTGCCACCAGCAGAGATGCACAGGGTATCAGGGAAGCTTTCTTT.

This sequence joins TRBV3-1 (or the pseudogene TRBV3-2) and TRBJ1-6; 7 nucleotides match TRBD1. The CDR3 covers 17 residues. Trimming cost V 3 bases and J 7 bases; bases outside gene matches: 12. From germline, CDR1 is LGHDT and CDR2 YNNKEL (reference sequence). CDR3 amino acids: CASSQGRQGIWNSPLHF. As DNA, the CDR3 is TGTGCCAGCAGCCAGGGACGACAGGGTATATGGAATTCACCCCTCCACTTT.

J is TRBJ2-7 and V is TRBV19, with TRBD1 matching 10 bases. Germline trimming cut 6 bases from V and 7 bases from J; bases unmatched to any gene: 6. The CDR3 spans 13 residues. Germline V gene data show CDR1 as LNHDA and CDR2 as SQIVND (reference sequence). The DNA for the CDR3 is TGTGCCAGTAGCTCTGACAGGGGGCGAGAGCAGTACTTC. This gives the protein CASSSDRGREQYF.

The chain recombines TRBV19 with TRBJ2-7; 10 nucleotides agree with TRBD2. From germline, CDR1 is LNHDA and CDR2 SQIVND (reference sequence). With V trimmed by 5 bases and J by 2 bases, 3 bases remained unmatched. This CDR3 contains 14 residues. Here the CDR3 reads CASSDTSGAYEQYF. The DNA for the CDR3 is TGTGCCAGTAGTGATACTAGCGGGGCCTACGAGCAGTACTTC.

The chain uses TRBV10-3 and TRBJ1-1, with 11 bases fitting TRBD1. The CDR3 is 16 amino acids. J lost 5 bases, V lost 6 bases, and 11 bases had no gene match. CDR1 is ENHRY and CDR2 is SYGVKD in the germline V gene. The CDR3 loop reads CAISSYGQGADTEAFF. CDR3 in DNA: TGTGCCATCAGCTCCTACGGACAGGGGGCCGATACTGAAGCTTTCTTT.

CDR3 DNA: TGTGCTAGTGGTTTGATTCTTGGGAGCTCTGGAAACACCATATATTTT. This encodes CASGLILGSSGNTIYF. The chain recombines TRBV12-5 with TRBJ1-3; no clear D. Germline V gene sequence: CDR1 LGHNT, CDR2 FRNRAP. This CDR3 has 16 amino acids. The V and J ends lost 2 bases and 0 bases respectively, with 11 bases between them.

The chain joins TRBV6-6 to TRBJ2-7; 7 bases map to TRBD2. Germline lookup yields CDR1 MNHNY and CDR2 SVGAGI (reference sequence). V shed 6 bases and J 2 bases; nucleotides not matched to a gene: 7. CDR3 length: 14 amino acids. CDR3 in amino acids: CASSTAGIPYEQYF. The CDR3 region has the DNA TGTGCCAGCAGCACAGCGGGGATCCCCTACGAGCAGTACTTC.

V usage is TRBV19 and J usage is TRBJ2-2; the D is unclear. CDR3 length equals 14 residues. Trimming took off 6 bases at V and 1 base at J, with 9 bases between the two ends. Germline CDR1 and CDR2: LNHDA and SQIVND (reference sequence). CDR3 DNA: TGTGCCAGTAGCTACTGGGGGAACACCGGGGAGCTGTTTTTT. It codes for CASSYWGNTGELFF.

The chain carries TRBV11-3 and TRBJ1-1; 7 bases are shared with TRBD1. The junction had 9 bases not matched to a gene; V was cut back by 5 bases and J by 6 bases. Germline V lookup: CDR1 SGHNT, CDR2 YENEEA. This CDR3 is built from 14 residues. CDR3 sequence: CASSTRGEGAEAFF. The CDR3 bases are TGTGCCAGCAGCACCAGGGGGGAAGGGGCTGAAGCTTTCTTT. The full variable domain, rest sourced from reference TRBV11-3 and TRBJ1-1, is EAGVVQSPRYKIIEKKQPVAFWCNPISGHNTLYWYLQNLGQGPELLIRYENEEAVDDSQLPKDRFSAERLKGVDSTLKIQPAELGDSAVYLCASSTRGEGAEAFFGQGTRLTVV.

The chain has TRBV11-3 and TRBJ2-1; no clear D. V was pared by 5 bases and J by 6 bases, with 5 bases between. The CDR3 is 11 amino acids. Germline V gene sequence: CDR1 SGHNT, CDR2 YENEEA. The CDR3, as DNA: TGTGCCAGCAGCACCACCAATGAGCAGTTCTTC. Its protein is CASSTTNEQFF.

The gene calls are TRBV19 and TRBJ2-7, with TRBD1 matching over 8 bases. Unmatched junction bases numbered 7, after V lost 6 bases and J lost 3 bases. Looked up from germline, CDR1 is LNHDA and CDR2 is SQIVND (reference sequence). The CDR3 has 14 residues. This CDR3 reads CASRQDRGHYEQYF. The CDR3 DNA reads as TGTGCCAGTAGACAAGACAGGGGTCACTACGAGCAGTACTTC. The entire variable domain, with the rest obtained from reference TRBV19 and TRBJ2-7, is as follows: DGGITQSPKYLFRKEGQNVTLSCEQNLNHDAMYWYRQDPGQGLRLIYYSQIVNDFQKGDIAEGYSVSREKKESFPLTVTSAQKNPTAFYLCASRQDRGHYEQYFGPGTRLTVT.

In its sample, this clone was seen once. The J gene is TRBJ2-7, the V gene TRBV29-1; 12 nucleotides agree with TRBD2. This CDR3 has 15 amino acids. With V trimmed by 2 bases and J by 4 bases, 6 bases remained unmatched. The germline gives CDR1 SQVTM, CDR2 ANQGSEA. CDR3 region: CSVESRLAGAYEQYF. CDR3 nucleotides: TGCAGCGTTGAATCCCGACTAGCGGGAGCTTACGAGCAGTACTTC.

CDR3 sequence reads: CASSQWYRRTQMNTEAFF. The DNA for the CDR3 is TGTGCCAGCAGCCAATGGTATCGCCGGACGCAGATGAACACTGAAGCTTTCTTT. The V call is TRBV3-1 (or the pseudogene TRBV3-2), the J call TRBJ1-1, with D unclear. Between the trimmed V and J ends, which lost 2 bases and 0 bases, there was a span of 19 bases. The V gene's germline CDR1 is LGHDT and CDR2 YNNKEL (reference sequence). The CDR3 consists of 18 residues.

This chain connects TRBV11-2 to TRBJ2-1, with D possibly being TRBD2 (7 bases). This CDR3 contains 13 residues. CDR1 is SGHAT, CDR2 FQNNGV, per germline. Trimming cost V 5 bases and J 10 bases, with 15 bases left between them. This CDR3 is CASSQGRGGEQFF. As DNA, the CDR3 is TGTGCCAGCAGCCAGGGGAGGGGCGGGGAGCAGTTCTTC. The full variable domain, with the rest looked up from reference TRBV11-2 and TRBJ2-1, is EAGVAQSPRYKIIEKRQSVAFWCNPISGHATLYWYQQILGQGPKLLIQFQNNGVVDDSQLPKDRFSAERLKGVDSTLKIQPAKLEDSAVYLCASSQGRGGEQFFGPGTRLTVL.

The chain joins TRBV3-1 (or the pseudogene TRBV3-2) to TRBJ1-5; 7 positions agree with TRBD1. The V gene's germline CDR1 is LGHDT and CDR2 YNNKEL (reference sequence). With 1 base clipped from V and 6 bases from J, the junction kept 6 bases outside the gene matches. The CDR3 sequence is 15 residues long. The CDR3 bases are TGTGCCAGCAGCCAAGGACCCCAGGGGGTTCAGCCCCAGCATTTT. Protein: CASSQGPQGVQPQHF.

V usage is TRBV10-3 and J usage is TRBJ2-1; TRBD2 aligns across 11 bases. V shed 6 bases, J shed 4 bases, and the junction held 5 bases outside the gene matches. This CDR3 has 15 residues. CDR1 and CDR2 (germline): ENHRY, SYGVKD. CDR3 residues: CAISDSGRAYNEQFF. The DNA for the CDR3 is TGTGCCATCAGCGATAGCGGGAGGGCATACAATGAGCAGTTCTTC.

This clone was picked up a small number of times. J is TRBJ1-3 and V is TRBV30; no clear D gene. CDR1 and CDR2 (germline): GTSNPN, SVGIG (reference sequence). V dropped 1 base and J dropped 5 bases, with 12 bases sitting between them. CDR3 size: 14 residues. DNA for the CDR3: TGTGCCTGGAGTGGCCGCGTCCCCCGAAACACCATATATTTT. Its protein product is CAWSGRVPRNTIYF.

This clone was recorded once. V is TRBV5-1 and J is TRBJ2-7; no definite D call. Per germline, CDR1 SGHRS and CDR2 YFSETQ. The V end was cut by 2 bases, the J end by 2 bases, with 11 bases between. The CDR3 consists of 14 residues. The CDR3 reads CASSFASDTYEQYF. The CDR3 DNA reads as TGCGCCAGCAGCTTCGCCTCCGATACCTACGAGCAGTACTTC.

The V call is TRBV5-8, the J call TRBJ1-4, with D tentatively TRBD1 (5 bases). The V end lost 0 bases, the J end lost 0 bases, and 9 bases lay between the germline ends. Germline V lookup: CDR1 SGHTS, CDR2 YDEGEE. CDR3 size: 16 residues. This CDR3 is CASSLGTGATNEKLFF. The CDR3 DNA reads TGTGCCAGCAGCTTGGGCACAGGAGCAACTAATGAAAAACTGTTTTTT. The entire variable domain, with the rest obtained from reference TRBV5-8 and TRBJ1-4, is as follows: EAGVTQSPTHLIKTRGQQATLRCSPISGHTSVYWYQQALGLGLQFLLWYDEGEERNRGNFPPRFSGRQFPNYSSELNVNALELEDSALYLCASSLGTGATNEKLFFGSGTQLSVL.

The CDR3, as DNA: TGCGCCAGCAGCCTCTCCGGGACCGACAATTGGGACGGGGAGCTGTTTTTT. Its protein product is CASSLSGTDNWDGELFF. The V and J genes are TRBV5-1 and TRBJ2-2, with D perhaps given as TRBD1 or TRBD2 (5 bases each). Trimming stripped 4 bases from V and 7 bases from J, with 23 bases between. The CDR3 consists of 17 residues. Germline V gives CDR1 SGHRS, CDR2 YFSETQ.

This rearrangement joins TRBV29-1 to TRBJ2-2; perhaps TRBD1 as D (5 bases). Germline V gives CDR1 SQVTM, CDR2 ANQGSEA. The CDR3 is 14 amino acids. V lost 7 bases to trimming and J lost 7 bases, with 19 bases between them. This CDR3 reads CSAQADSPIGELFF. The DNA for the CDR3 is TGCAGCGCCCAGGCCGACAGTCCAATCGGGGAGCTGTTTTTT.

CDR3 amino acids: CASSYGTSGSNEQFF. DNA for the CDR3: TGCGCCAGCAGCTACGGGACTAGCGGGAGCAATGAGCAGTTCTTC. This rearrangement joins TRBV5-1 to TRBJ2-1; 14 nucleotides line up with TRBD2. Per the germline V gene, CDR1 is SGHRS and CDR2 is YFSETQ. Trimming took 3 bases from V and 6 from J; bases not matched to a gene: 2. The CDR3 has 15 residues.

The chain couples TRBV27 to TRBJ2-5; the D gene is possibly TRBD1 (6 bases). CDR1 MNHEY and CDR2 SMNVEV come from the germline V gene (reference sequence). V was trimmed by 6 bases and J by 5 bases, leaving 22 bases between them. The CDR3 covers 16 residues. CDR3 coding DNA: TGTGCCAGCAGGACCGGGCGGAGGACTGGGGGCGAGACCCAGTACTTC. It is translated as CASRTGRRTGGETQYF.